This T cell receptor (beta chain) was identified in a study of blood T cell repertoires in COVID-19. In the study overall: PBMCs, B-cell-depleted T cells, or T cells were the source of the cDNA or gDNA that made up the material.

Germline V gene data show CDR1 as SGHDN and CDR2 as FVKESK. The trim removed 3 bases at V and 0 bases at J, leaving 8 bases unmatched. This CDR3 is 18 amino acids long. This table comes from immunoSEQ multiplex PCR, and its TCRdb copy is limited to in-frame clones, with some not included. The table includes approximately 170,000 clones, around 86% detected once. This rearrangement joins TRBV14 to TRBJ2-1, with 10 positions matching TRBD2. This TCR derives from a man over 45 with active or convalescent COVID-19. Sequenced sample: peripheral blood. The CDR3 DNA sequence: TGTGCCAGCAGCCACCAACTAGCGGGACTCAGCTCCTACAATGAGCAGTTCTTC. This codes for CASSHQLAGLSSYNEQFF.